Presented here are 18 T cell receptor beta chains from one specimen sequenced in a study of cytomegalovirus exposure and HLA in healthy donors. Primers: 60 Vbeta forward and 13 Jbeta reverse. This table comes from immunoSEQ multiplex PCR, and its TCRdb copy is limited to in-frame clones, with some not included. The sample includes approximately 150,000 clones, 70% to 85% of them seen just once. The sequencing input was PBMCs. The receptors come from a woman younger than 45 in good health and CMV-seropositive.

The chain has TRBV2 and TRBJ1-4; no reliable D call. Trimming shortened V by 4 bases and J by 7 bases, and 10 bases separated the two germline ends. Germline V gene sequence: CDR1 SNHLY, CDR2 FYNNEI. The CDR3 has 13 residues. The DNA for the CDR3 is TGTGCCAGCAGTGTACTTTCCATTGAAAAACTGTTTTTT. Translating gives CASSVLSIEKLFF.

The chain has TRBV28 and TRBJ2-4; TRBD1 agrees at 7 bases. J lost 9 bases, V lost 6 bases, and 8 bases had no gene match. This CDR3 is built from 13 residues. Germline loops: CDR1 MDHEN, CDR2 SYDVKM. CDR3: CASSRTGSSIQYF. CDR3 DNA sequence: TGTGCCAGCAGCCGGACAGGAAGTAGCATTCAGTACTTC.

This clone was found a few times. V usage is TRBV5-8 and J usage is TRBJ2-3, with D possibly matching TRBD2 (5 bases). Between the trimmed V and J ends, which lost 0 bases and 2 bases, there was a span of 7 bases. Germline V gene lookup returns CDR1 SGHTS and CDR2 YDEGEE. This CDR3 comprises 14 residues. The CDR3 loop reads CASSLGRTTDTQYF. CDR3 sequence (DNA): TGTGCCAGCAGCTTGGGGAGGACCACAGATACGCAGTATTTT.

This clone was picked up one time. This chain links TRBV5-1 with TRBJ1-2, with a weak D call TRBD1 (6 bases). This CDR3 spans 14 amino acids. CDR1 SGHRS and CDR2 YFSETQ come from the germline V gene. V lost 4 bases to trimming and J lost 2 bases, with 12 bases between them. In nucleotides, the CDR3 is TGCGCCAGCAGCACAAGGACAGCGAACTATGGCTACACCTTC. Its translation: CASSTRTANYGYTF.

The rearrangement uses TRBV7-8 and TRBJ2-3, with D perhaps matching TRBD2 (6 bases). Germline V gene sequence: CDR1 SGHVS, CDR2 FQNEAQ. V gave up 3 bases and J gave up 3 bases, with 10 bases separating them. CDR3 length: 14 amino acids. For the CDR3, the DNA is TGTGCCAGCAGCTTGGAGGGTACTACAGATACGCAGTATTTT. Translating gives CASSLEGTTDTQYF. Using reference TRBV7-8 and TRBJ2-3 for the parts outside the CDR3, the full variable domain is GAGVSQSPRYKVAKRGQDVALRCDPISGHVSLFWYQQALGQGPEFLTYFQNEAQLDKSGLPSDRFFAERPEGSVSTLKIQRTQQEDSAVYLCASSLEGTTDTQYFGPGTRLTVL.

This sequence joins TRBV28 and TRBJ2-5, with D maybe TRBD1 (6 bases). Trimming shortened V by 6 bases and J by 1 base, and 21 bases separated the two germline ends. The CDR3 has 17 amino acids. Germline CDR1 and CDR2: MDHEN and SYDVKM. In DNA, the CDR3 is TGTGCCAGCAGCCGAAGTTTGGGGGCCCCCTCCCAAGAGACCCAGTACTTC. It encodes CASSRSLGAPSQETQYF.

The chain is built from TRBV5-1 and TRBJ1-1; possible D gene TRBD1, 6 bases. This CDR3 has 15 residues. From germline, CDR1 is SGHRS and CDR2 YFSETQ. Trimming pared 7 bases from V and 1 base from J, leaving 17 bases between. CDR3 region: CASRGDNAGNTEAFF. DNA for the CDR3: TGCGCCAGCCGGGGGGACAACGCGGGGAACACTGAAGCTTTCTTT.

This clone was detected a few times. This rearrangement joins TRBV6-5 to TRBJ2-7; TRBD1 aligns across 8 bases. This CDR3 region has 13 residues. The germline V gene has CDR1 MNHEY and CDR2 SVGAGI. With 2 bases clipped from V and 6 bases from J, the junction kept 3 bases outside the gene matches. The CDR3 bases are TGTGCCAGCAGTTACGACAGGGGTACCGAGCAGTACTTC. Protein: CASSYDRGTEQYF.

The V call is TRBV28, the J call TRBJ2-5; 8 nucleotides match TRBD1. This CDR3 spans 17 amino acids. V gave up 3 bases and J gave up 4 bases; unmatched junction bases: 13. Germline V gene data show CDR1 as MDHEN and CDR2 as SYDVKM. In nucleotides, the CDR3 is TGTGCCAGCAGTTTGGGCCATTCCGACAGGGGAGGAGAGACCCAGTACTTC. It codes for CASSLGHSDRGGETQYF.

The J gene is TRBJ2-7, the V gene TRBV27, with TRBD1 identical over 10 bases. There are 15 residues in the CDR3. Germline CDR1 is MNHEY and CDR2 is SMNVEV (reference sequence). V was clipped by 4 bases and J by 5 bases; unmatched bases: 8. The CDR3 DNA follows: TGTGCCAGCAGTTCACTCCGGGACAGGGGTAACGAGCAGTACTTC. It codes for CASSSLRDRGNEQYF.

CDR3 DNA sequence: TGTGCCAGCAGCCCAGGGTTCGACTATGGCTACACCTTC. Translating gives CASSPGFDYGYTF. J is TRBJ1-2 and V is TRBV7-8; D is possibly TRBD1 (5 bases). Germline V lookup: CDR1 SGHVS, CDR2 FQNEAQ. V shed 5 bases and J shed 3 bases, with 10 bases lying between them. The CDR3 loop spans 13 amino acids.

This clone has only a few counts. The chain links TRBV5-6 to TRBJ2-2; maybe TRBD1 (6 bases). The germline CDR1 and CDR2 sequences are SGHDT and YYEEEE. V was trimmed by 0 bases and J by 3 bases, leaving 18 bases between them. CDR3 length: 18 amino acids. The CDR3 here is CASSLETPGQMYTGELFF. In nucleotides, the CDR3 is TGTGCCAGCAGCTTGGAGACTCCGGGACAAATGTACACCGGGGAGCTGTTTTTT.

Only one count was recorded for this clone. This chain joins TRBV9 and TRBJ2-1; tentatively, D is TRBD2 (7 bases). V lost 7 bases to trimming and J lost 0 bases, with 14 bases between them. This CDR3 comprises 15 residues. Germline V gives CDR1 SGDLS, CDR2 YYNGEE. The DNA for the CDR3 is TGTGCCAGCGGGGGGGGCTTTAGCTCCTACAATGAGCAGTTCTTC. As protein: CASGGGFSSYNEQFF. Variable domain in full (rest from reference TRBV9 and TRBJ2-1): DSGVTQTPKHLITATGQRVTLRCSPRSGDLSVYWYQQSLDQGLQFLIQYYNGEERAKGNILERFSAQQFPDLHSELNLSSLELGDSALYFCASGGGFSSYNEQFFGPGTRLTVL.

The rearrangement joins TRBV27 to TRBJ2-5, with D possibly matching TRBD2 (5 bases). CDR1 and CDR2 from the germline V gene are MNHEY and SMNVEV (reference sequence). The CDR3 has 13 residues. The V gene lost 4 bases and the J gene lost 4 bases, with 10 bases spanning the gap. The CDR3 loop is CASSWGVRETQYF. CDR3 sequence (DNA): TGTGCCAGCAGTTGGGGAGTAAGAGAGACCCAGTACTTC.

This clone is termed medium-sized. V usage is TRBV28 and J usage is TRBJ2-1; TRBD1 aligns across 7 bases. The CDR3 spans 14 residues. The J segment lost 8 bases and the V segment lost 3 bases, leaving 7 bases of the junction unmatched. CDR1 and CDR2 (germline): MDHEN, SYDVKM. CDR3 residues: CASSLNRGSDEQFF. For the CDR3, the DNA is TGTGCCAGCAGTTTGAACAGGGGAAGCGATGAGCAGTTCTTC.

The chain recombines TRBV4-2 with TRBJ2-7; D is perhaps TRBD2 (5 bases). Trimming removed 4 bases at V and 5 bases at J, with 9 bases between. This CDR3 region has 12 residues. Germline CDR1 and CDR2: LGHNA and YNFKEQ. The CDR3 coding sequence is TGTGCCAGCAGCCCCTACGGGGACGAGCAGTACTTC. This gives the protein CASSPYGDEQYF.

The chain has TRBV6-1 and TRBJ2-5, with D unclear. This CDR3 comprises 12 residues. V was shortened by 7 bases and J by 2 bases, with 8 bases between the two germline ends. Germline CDR1 reads MNHNS; CDR2 reads SASEGT. CDR3 coding DNA: TGTGCCAGCAACCCGAGTCAAGAGACCCAGTACTTC. Encoded protein: CASNPSQETQYF.

The rearrangement joins TRBV4-3 to TRBJ2-1; D remains ambiguous. V lost 1 base, J lost 3 bases, and 7 bases lay in between. The CDR3 sequence is 14 residues long. Germline loops: CDR1 LGHNA, CDR2 YSLEER. The CDR3 protein is CASSQGRNYNEQFF. DNA of the CDR3: TGCGCCAGCAGCCAAGGCAGAAACTACAATGAGCAGTTCTTC.